Listed below are T cell receptor beta chains from one sample, sequenced in a study of T cells in Graves' hyperthyroidism and ophthalmopathy. TCRdb called the multiplex PCR reads again in MiXCR, with one record for every CDR3 protein. The sample lists approximately 600,000 distinct CDR3 sequences; 15% to 20% were seen once. The sample taken for sequencing was blood. The origin of the receptors is a woman in her twenties or thirties with Graves' hyperthyroidism. Both conserved end residues are part of each CDR3. A D gene is named only where the DNA matches it firmly. Where a row states a size, it is once, few, many or the class of an expanded clone; other rows omit it.

NA TRBJ2-6 TRBV28 NA CASSSRGGFGSGANVLTF TGTGCCAGCAGTTCCAGGGGGGGATTCGGCTCTGGGGCCAACGTCCTGACTTTC
NA TRBJ2-5 TRBV5-1 few CASSLASRVKETQYF TGCGCCAGCAGCTTGGCCTCCAGAGTAAAAGAGACCCAGTACTTC
TRBD1 TRBJ1-5 TRBV12-3/TRBV12-4 many CASSFEGASNQPQHF TGTGCCAGCAGTTTTGAGGGGGCGAGCAATCAGCCCCAGCATTTT
NA TRBJ1-5 TRBV27 few CATRGGVGPQHF TGTGCCACCCGGGGGGGGGTTGGGCCCCAGCATTTT
NA TRBJ2-1 TRBV28 many CASSLQGSGWGNEQFF TGTGCCAGCAGTTTACAGGGGAGTGGCTGGGGGAATGAGCAGTTCTTC
NA TRBJ2-7 TRBV5-1 many CASSQNREQYF TGCGCCAGCAGCCAAAACAGGGAGCAGTACTTC
TRBD1 TRBJ1-1 TRBV3-1 few CASSHLADRDAFF TGTGCCAGCAGCCACCTAGCAGACAGGGATGCTTTCTTT
NA TRBJ2-1 TRBV19 few CASSIRGYNEQFF TGTGCCAGTAGTATCCGAGGGTACAATGAGCAGTTCTTC
TRBD1 TRBJ2-1 TRBV25-1 NA CASSQQGYTNEQLF TGTGCCAGCAGTCAACAGGGGTATACCAATGAGCAGCTCTTC
NA TRBJ2-2 TRBV20-1 many CSASRSRGDFGGELFF TGCAGTGCTAGTCGGTCCAGGGGTGATTTCGGCGGGGAGCTGTTTTTT
NA TRBJ1-1 TRBV28 many CASRAEAVDTEAFF TGTGCCAGCAGGGCAGAGGCAGTAGACACTGAAGCTTTCTTT
NA TRBJ2-3 TRBV6-2/TRBV6-3 NA CASSNLEHTQYF TGTGCCAGCAGTAACCTAGAACATACGCAGTATTTT
NA TRBJ1-2 TRBV5-6 NA CASSSPGHPTWGYTF TGTGCCAGCAGTTCTCCGGGACACCCAACTTGGGGCTACACCTTC
NA TRBJ1-1 TRBV7-2 many CASGPNTEAFF TGTGCCAGTGGGCCTAACACTGAAGCTTTCTTT
NA TRBJ1-2 TRBV7-2 many CASSLGRADGYTF TGTGCCAGCAGCTTAGGGAGGGCGGATGGCTACACCTTC
NA TRBJ1-6 TRBV5-1 NA CASSDTRGSYNSPLHF TGCGCCAGCAGCGATACCAGGGGATCCTATAATTCACCCCTCCACTTT
NA TRBJ2-7 TRBV5-1 many CASSLARDYEQYF TGCGCCAGCAGCTTGGCGCGGGACTACGAGCAGTACTTC
NA TRBJ2-2 TRBV11-1 few CASSPYRGENTGELFF TGTGCCAGCAGCCCGTACAGAGGGGAGAACACCGGGGAGCTGTTTTTT
TRBD2 TRBJ2-2 TRBV7-8 NA CASSRKIAGRTGELFF TGTGCCAGCAGCCGAAAAATAGCGGGACGGACCGGGGAGCTGTTTTTT
NA TRBJ2-3 TRBV5-5 few CASSLMSGSDTQYF TGTGCCAGCAGCTTGATGAGCGGCTCAGATACGCAGTATTTT
NA TRBJ2-1 TRBV7-6 many CARENEQFF TGTGCCAGGGAGAATGAGCAGTTCTTC
NA TRBJ1-3 TRBV5-6 few CASSFTGTGNTIYF TGTGCCAGCAGCTTTACAGGTACTGGAAACACCATATATTTT
TRBD2 TRBJ2-1 TRBV9 NA CASSPAGLAVINEQFF TGTGCCAGCAGCCCAGCGGGACTAGCGGTAATTAATGAGCAGTTCTTC
NA TRBJ2-4 TRBV28 many CASSLLGGQDIQYF TGTGCCAGCAGCTTGTTAGGGGGGCAGGACATTCAGTACTTC
NA TRBJ1-1 TRBV30 many CAWSQVMNTEAFF TGTGCCTGGAGTCAGGTCATGAACACTGAAGCTTTCTTT
NA TRBJ2-5 TRBV9 NA CASSVVPEETQYF TGTGCCAGCAGCGTAGTTCCGGAAGAGACCCAGTACTTC
NA TRBJ2-7 TRBV4-1 many CASSQEFTPDYEQYF TGCGCCAGCAGCCAAGAATTTACACCTGACTACGAGCAGTACTTC
NA TRBJ1-4 TRBV18 many CASSPRDNEKLFF TGTGCCAGCTCACCCAGAGATAATGAAAAACTGTTTTTT
TRBD1 TRBJ1-4 TRBV5-8 NA CASSNRGQTTNEKPFF TGTGCCAGCAGCAACAGGGGGCAGACAACTAATGAAAAACCGTTTTTT
NA TRBJ2-1 TRBV20-1 NA CSVAEDYNEQFF TGCAGTGTAGCGGAAGATTACAATGAGCAGTTCTTC
TRBD2 TRBJ2-1 TRBV5-4 NA CASRAGLAGGWWFF TGTGCCAGCAGAGCGGGACTAGCGGGAGGGTGGTGGTTCTTC
NA TRBJ2-1 TRBV28 many CASSLLGRSYNEQFF TGTGCCAGCAGTTTATTAGGACGAAGCTACAATGAGCAGTTCTTC
TRBD1 TRBJ2-5 TRBV12-3/TRBV12-4 many CASSLRGPRETQYF TGTGCCAGCAGTTTGAGGGGGCCGCGGGAGACCCAGTACTTC
TRBD2 TRBJ2-3 TRBV6-2/TRBV6-3 many CASGTSGRNTQYF TGTGCCAGCGGGACTAGCGGGAGAAATACGCAGTATTTT
TRBD1 TRBJ1-5 TRBV12-3/TRBV12-4 few CASTDDRAGQPQHF TGTGCCAGCACGGACGACAGGGCAGGTCAGCCCCAGCATTTT
TRBD2 TRBJ2-3 TRBV24-1 few CATSDLAADTQYF TGTGCCACCAGTGATCTAGCGGCAGATACGCAGTATTTT
NA TRBJ1-4 TRBV6-1 few CASRRDTTTNEKLFF TGTGCCAGCAGGCGCGACACGACAACTAATGAAAAACTGTTTTTT
NA TRBJ2-1 TRBV6-5 many CASSFSRQQFF TGTGCCAGCAGTTTCTCACGGCAGCAGTTCTTC
TRBD1 TRBJ1-5 TRBV6-1 many CASSADRGPNQPQHF TGTGCCAGCAGTGCGGACAGGGGGCCCAATCAGCCCCAGCATTTT
TRBD1 TRBJ1-2 TRBV4-2 few CASSQDIGTGTSYGYTF TGTGCCAGCAGCCAAGATATCGGGACAGGGACCTCATATGGCTACACCTTC
NA TRBJ1-1 TRBV7-3 NA CASSPSGPKNTEAFF TGTGCCAGCAGCCCATCGGGACCGAAGAACACTGAAGCTTTCTTT
NA TRBJ2-7 TRBV28 many CASSAIGGVYEQYF TGTGCCAGCAGTGCAATAGGGGGAGTTTACGAGCAGTACTTC